This T cell receptor beta chain was sequenced for a study of response to subunit inactivated influenza vaccine. Overall study results and limits: Authors proposed each seasonal influenza vaccination draws in few new T cells.

TCRdb redid the calling of the RT-PCR reads with MiXCR, one entry per CDR3 protein. The sample records about 830,000 distinct CDR3 sequences, about 18% being singletons. As for this clonotype: Its specificity is unknown.

J gave up 7 bases and V 2 bases, and 9 bases lay outside the gene matches. Germline values: CDR1 SGHDT, CDR2 YYEEEE. This CDR3 is 16 amino acids long. This chain uses TRBV5-6 with TRBJ2-1; 10 positions match TRBD1. The starting material was PBMCs from blood, obtained about 5 days after vaccination. This sequence originates from a man aged 45 to 65 who received an inactivated influenza vaccine. The CDR3 nucleotides are TGTGCCAGCAGCTTATCCGGGACAGGGGATTTGAATGAGCAGTTCTTC. Translation gives CASSLSGTGDLNEQFF.